This entry lists 30 T cell receptor beta chains sequenced from one sample in a study of response to subunit inactivated influenza vaccine. TCRdb called the RT-PCR reads again in MiXCR, with one record for every CDR3 protein. The repertoire holds about half a million distinct CDR3 sequences, with roughly 11% as singletons. The sample in question was PBMCs from blood, obtained roughly 48 days after vaccination. These receptors came from a man aged 50 or older who received an inactivated influenza vaccine.

The chain carries TRBV6-2 or TRBV6-3 and TRBJ2-2; the D gene could be TRBD1 or TRBD2 (5 bases each). Germline V gene data show CDR1 as MNHEY and CDR2 as SVGEGT. The CDR3 is 17 residues long. V gave up 8 bases and J gave up 5 bases, with 24 bases separating them. The CDR3 DNA reads TGTGCCAGCTCCCCCGACCTGGTTGGGGGAACTACCGGGGAGCTGTTTTTT. This codes for CASSPDLVGGTTGELFF.

Only a few counts were recorded for this clonotype. The V and J genes are TRBV27 and TRBJ1-5, with 8 bases identical to TRBD1. The germline gives CDR1 MNHEY, CDR2 SMNVEV (reference sequence). This CDR3 has 15 residues. V lost 4 bases, J lost 3 bases, and 5 bases stayed unmatched. CDR3 protein: CASSSTGALNQPQHF. In DNA form, the CDR3 reads TGTGCCAGCAGTTCGACAGGGGCGCTCAATCAGCCCCAGCATTTT.

The chain is built from TRBV20-1 and TRBJ2-6; 8 nucleotides line up with TRBD1. V shed 5 bases, J shed 0 bases, and the junction held 6 bases outside the gene matches. CDR3 length: 16 residues. Looked up from germline, CDR1 is DFQATT and CDR2 is SNEGSKA (reference sequence). The CDR3 spells CSASRQGSSGANVLTF. Written as DNA, the CDR3 is TGCAGTGCTTCTAGACAGGGGAGCTCTGGGGCCAACGTCCTGACTTTC.

This clonotype was detected ten times or more. V and J are TRBV7-9 and TRBJ2-3, with TRBD1 matching over 9 bases. J lost 3 bases, V lost 2 bases, and 3 bases had no gene match. Germline lookup yields CDR1 SEHNR and CDR2 FQNEAQ (reference sequence). This CDR3 is 15 amino acids long. The CDR3 sequence: CASSLRDRATDTQYF. The CDR3 DNA reads TGTGCCAGCAGCTTAAGGGACAGGGCTACAGATACGCAGTATTTT. The whole variable domain, remainder taken from reference TRBV7-9 and TRBJ2-3, is DTGVSQNPRHKITKRGQNVTFRCDPISEHNRLYWYRQTLGQGPEFLTYFQNEAQLEKSRLLSDRFSAERPKGSFSTLEIQRTEQGDSAMYLCASSLRDRATDTQYFGPGTRLTVL.

The rearrangement links TRBV6-2 or TRBV6-3 to TRBJ2-7; TRBD2 matches 7 bases. Germline V gene data show CDR1 as MNHEY and CDR2 as SVGEGT. J was trimmed by 1 base and V by 4 bases; bases with no gene match: 7. The CDR3 is 15 amino acids. The CDR3 region has the DNA TGTGCCAGCAGTTTAACTAGCGATTATTCCTACGAGCAGTACTTC. This gives the protein CASSLTSDYSYEQYF.

The chain has TRBV6-2 or TRBV6-3 and TRBJ2-3, with unresolved D. The CDR3 has 16 amino acids. Trimming removed 5 bases at V and 2 bases at J, with 17 bases between. Germline V lookup: CDR1 MNHEY, CDR2 SVGEGT. The CDR3 DNA sequence: TGTGCCAGCAGTAGCCCGATACCTCATCTCACAGATACGCAGTATTTT. Protein sequence: CASSSPIPHLTDTQYF.

The table lists this clonotype with many counts. The chain's CDR3 is CASRQGSVTGELFF. The CDR3 DNA is TGTGCCAGCAGGCAGGGGTCGGTCACCGGGGAGCTGTTTTTT. The V and J genes are TRBV5-5 and TRBJ2-2; tentatively, D is TRBD1 (6 bases). The CDR3 loop spans 14 amino acids. The V gene's germline CDR1 is SGHKS and CDR2 YYEKEE (reference sequence). V lost 5 bases to trimming and J lost 4 bases, with 12 bases between them.

A remark on this clonotype: This may come from a read error, since a much larger clone is one base off. This chain connects TRBV4-3 to TRBJ2-1; the D gene is possibly TRBD1 (5 bases). The CDR3 is made up of 15 amino acids. Germline V gene data show CDR1 as LGHNA and CDR2 as YSLEER. DNA of the CDR3: TGCGCCAGCAGCCAAGCAGTGGGGCCCTACAATGAGCATTTCTTC. Its protein product is CASSQAVGPYNEHFF.

This clonotype has only a few counts. The J gene is TRBJ2-1, the V gene TRBV12-3 or TRBV12-4, with 8 bases matching TRBD2. The junction had 9 bases not matched to a gene; V was cut back by 5 bases and J by 6 bases. This CDR3 region has 15 residues. The CDR3 sequence: CASSLPGLVFNEQFF. CDR3 in DNA: TGTGCCAGCAGTCTCCCGGGACTAGTCTTCAATGAGCAGTTCTTC.

The chain joins TRBV7-2 to TRBJ2-3; 7 nucleotides align to TRBD2. The CDR3 runs to 15 residues. From germline, CDR1 is SGHTA and CDR2 FQGNSA. The trim removed 5 bases at V and 1 base at J, leaving 6 bases unmatched. CDR3 nucleotides: TGTGCCAGCAGCGACGGACTAGTGCGCACAGATACGCAGTATTTT. Translating it yields CASSDGLVRTDTQYF.

The rearrangement joins TRBV9 to TRBJ2-5; D is possibly TRBD2 (7 bases). The CDR3 runs to 15 residues. V gave up 0 bases and J gave up 5 bases, with 14 bases separating them. Germline V lookup: CDR1 SGDLS, CDR2 YYNGEE. CDR3: CASSVGRGAAETQYF. The CDR3 bases are TGTGCCAGCAGCGTAGGACGGGGGGCGGCGGAGACCCAGTACTTC. The variable domain in full, completed from reference TRBV9 and TRBJ2-5, reads DSGVTQTPKHLITATGQRVTLRCSPRSGDLSVYWYQQSLDQGLQFLIQYYNGEERAKGNILERFSAQQFPDLHSELNLSSLELGDSALYFCASSVGRGAAETQYFGPGTRLLVL.

This clonotype was observed a handful of times. The chain recombines TRBV4-2 with TRBJ2-7; a possible D gene is TRBD1 (6 bases). The CDR3 contains 18 residues. V was trimmed by 4 bases and J by 3 bases, leaving 25 bases between them. The germline V gene encodes CDR1 LGHNA and CDR2 YNFKEQ. The CDR3 DNA follows: TGTGCCAGCAGCCCAACTAGGCTCCCAAGGGGACAAAACTACGAGCAGTACTTC. It encodes CASSPTRLPRGQNYEQYF.

This clonotype was counted at least ten times. The chain couples TRBV12-3 or TRBV12-4 to TRBJ1-5; 7 bases agree with TRBD1. Trimming removed 6 bases from V and 6 bases from J; junction bases left unmatched: 5. CDR3 length: 13 amino acids. This chain's CDR3 is CASRDRAGQPQHF. The DNA of the CDR3 is TGTGCCAGCAGAGACAGGGCGGGTCAGCCCCAGCATTTT.

V usage is TRBV7-2 and J usage is TRBJ1-2, with D hard to call. The CDR3 extends over 14 amino acids. Trimming cost V 5 bases and J 2 bases, with 12 bases left between them. Germline V gives CDR1 SGHTA, CDR2 FQGNSA. The CDR3 sequence: CASSQDVKNYGYTF. Here the CDR3 DNA reads TGTGCCAGCAGCCAAGACGTGAAAAACTATGGCTACACCTTC.

This clonotype has a handful of counts. The chain uses TRBV6-2 or TRBV6-3 and TRBJ2-3; a possible D gene is TRBD2 (5 bases). Germline V gives CDR1 MNHEY, CDR2 SVGEGT. This CDR3 comprises 18 residues. Trimming cost V 6 bases and J 4 bases, with 26 bases left between them. The CDR3 sequence is CASSFRRWRIEDADTQYF. The CDR3 DNA is TGTGCCAGCAGCTTTAGGCGATGGAGGATTGAGGATGCAGATACGCAGTATTTT.

This chain links TRBV7-2 with TRBJ2-7, with D tentatively TRBD2 (5 bases). V lost 11 bases to trimming and J lost 3 bases, with 23 bases between them. The CDR3 has 15 amino acids. Germline CDR1 and CDR2: SGHTA and FQGNSA. The CDR3 is CAVIGLPPRFYEQYF. The CDR3 coding sequence is TGTGCCGTCATTGGACTGCCTCCCCGGTTCTACGAGCAGTACTTC.

This clonotype was observed many times. The J gene is TRBJ2-7, the V gene TRBV10-3, with no clear D. CDR1 ENHRY and CDR2 SYGVKD come from the germline V gene. The CDR3 totals 14 residues. V was pared by 0 bases and J by 3 bases, with 9 bases between. The CDR3 DNA reads TGTGCCATCAGTGAGTCTCGTATAGTCTACGAGCAGTACTTC. Protein product: CAISESRIVYEQYF.

The chain employs TRBV7-6 and TRBJ1-1; possible D gene TRBD1, 6 bases. Between the trimmed V and J ends, which lost 5 bases and 5 bases, there was a span of 21 bases. The CDR3 runs to 16 residues. Germline CDR1 reads SGHVS; CDR2 reads FNYEAQ. CDR3 in DNA: TGTGCCAGCAGCCCGGGACATCACCCCATGAGTACTGAAGCTTTCTTT. Its protein is CASSPGHHPMSTEAFF. The full variable domain, its missing parts supplied by reference TRBV7-6 and TRBJ1-1, is GAGVSQSPRYKVTKRGQDVALRCDPISGHVSLYWYRQALGQGPEFLTYFNYEAQQDKSGLPNDRFSAERPEGSISTLTIQRTEQRDSAMYRCASSPGHHPMSTEAFFGQGTRLTVV.

The J gene is TRBJ2-7, the V gene TRBV7-9; D remains ambiguous. V was shortened by 5 bases and J by 7 bases, with 12 bases between the two germline ends. Germline loops: CDR1 SEHNR, CDR2 FQNEAQ (reference sequence). CDR3 length equals 12 residues. The CDR3 reads CASSPEGREQYF. CDR3 DNA sequence: TGTGCCAGCAGCCCGGAAGGGCGGGAGCAGTACTTC.

In this sample, this clonotype turned up a few times. The rearrangement links TRBV20-1 to TRBJ2-1; unclear D gene. Deletions cut 3 bases from V and 9 bases from J, with 6 bases between. The CDR3 covers 10 residues. Germline CDR1 reads DFQATT; CDR2 reads SNEGSKA (reference sequence). Written as DNA, the CDR3 is TGCAGTGCTAGTCGTGGTGAGCAGTTCTTC. As protein: CSASRGEQFF.

This clonotype has a handful of counts. The V and J genes are TRBV4-3 and TRBJ2-6; D could derive from TRBD1 or TRBD2 (5 bases each). CDR1 LGHNA and CDR2 YSLEER come from the germline V gene. The V and J ends lost 4 bases and 4 bases respectively, with 17 bases between them. CDR3 length equals 17 residues. The CDR3 bases are TGCGCCAGCAGCCCCGCTTTTGGGGGAACCGGGGCCAACGTCCTGACTTTC. It yields the protein CASSPAFGGTGANVLTF.

This clonotype was seen at least ten times. The chain joins TRBV4-3 to TRBJ2-5; TRBD2 might be the D (6 bases). CDR1 and CDR2 (germline): LGHNA, YSLEER. V lost 4 bases and J lost 0, with 9 bases in between. This CDR3 comprises 14 residues. This chain's CDR3 is CASSPGTHQETQYF. Written as DNA, the CDR3 is TGCGCCAGCAGCCCTGGGACTCACCAAGAGACCCAGTACTTC.

At least ten counts were recorded for this clonotype. The chain uses TRBV29-1 and TRBJ2-4; 9 positions match TRBD2. This CDR3 region has 15 residues. Germline V gene data show CDR1 as SQVTM and CDR2 as ANQGSEA. V gave up 6 bases and J gave up 2 bases; unmatched junction bases: 8. CDR3 DNA sequence: TGCAGCGTCCACTCGGCGGGAGGGCCCAAAAACATTCAGTACTTC. Its protein product is CSVHSAGGPKNIQYF. Combining the CDR3 with reference TRBV29-1 and TRBJ2-4 gives the whole variable domain SAVISQKPSRDICQRGTSLTIQCQVDSQVTMMFWYRQQPGQSLTLIATANQGSEATYESGFVIDKFPISRPNLTFSTLTVSNMSPEDSSIYLCSVHSAGGPKNIQYFGAGTRLSVL.

This clonotype was detected a few times. CDR3 protein: CASALDWDSSYNEQFF. In DNA, the CDR3 is TGTGCCAGCGCCCTTGACTGGGACAGCTCCTACAATGAGCAGTTCTTC. The J gene is TRBJ2-1, the V gene TRBV5-5; 7 bases agree with TRBD1. The CDR3 consists of 16 residues. Germline V CDR1 and CDR2: SGHKS, YYEKEE (reference sequence). Trimming took 7 bases from V and 0 from J; bases not matched to a gene: 10.

The J gene is TRBJ2-1, the V gene TRBV6-1; possible D gene TRBD2, 6 bases. The ends were cut back, 6 bases at V and 0 bases at J, with 9 bases in the middle. This CDR3 region has 14 residues. CDR1 and CDR2 from the germline V gene are MNHNS and SASEGT. The CDR3 region has the DNA TGTGCCAGCAGGGTGGGGGGCTCCTACAATGAGCAGTTCTTC. Protein sequence: CASRVGGSYNEQFF.

The V gene is TRBV28, the J gene TRBJ1-4; D uncertain. V was pared by 4 bases and J by 10 bases, with 13 bases between. Germline loops: CDR1 MDHEN, CDR2 SYDVKM. CDR3 length: 13 residues. CDR3 coding DNA: TGTGCCAGCAGTTATGGGTGGTTTGGAAAACTGTTTTTT. It translates to CASSYGWFGKLFF.

A few counts support this clonotype. The J gene is TRBJ1-2, the V gene TRBV7-9; D is possibly TRBD1 (5 bases). The germline CDR1 and CDR2 sequences are SEHNR and FQNEAQ (reference sequence). Trimming took off 2 bases at V and 2 bases at J, with 12 bases between the two ends. The length of the CDR3 is 15 residues. The CDR3 sequence: CASSLWGEKNYGYTF. CDR3 coding DNA: TGTGCCAGCAGCTTATGGGGGGAGAAGAACTATGGCTACACCTTC.

In its sample, this clonotype was seen many times. This chain links TRBV2 with TRBJ2-1, with 9 nucleotides matching TRBD2. Germline assignment: CDR1 SNHLY and CDR2 FYNNEI. The CDR3 is made up of 15 amino acids. V was pared by 1 base and J by 4 bases, with 2 bases of the junction left unmatched. CDR3 sequence reads: CASSEGLAAYNEQFF. Here the CDR3 DNA reads TGTGCCAGCAGTGAAGGACTAGCGGCGTACAATGAGCAGTTCTTC.

The rearrangement uses TRBV5-1 and TRBJ2-1; 7 bases align to TRBD2. The CDR3 length is 14 residues. Germline values: CDR1 SGHRS, CDR2 YFSETQ. Trimming cost V 1 base and J 5 bases; bases outside gene matches: 3. CDR3 nucleotides: TGCGCCAGCAGCTTGTCCGGGAGGAACAATGAGCAGTTCTTC. As protein: CASSLSGRNNEQFF.

The V gene is TRBV5-1, the J gene TRBJ1-2; a possible D gene is TRBD1 (6 bases). The CDR3 consists of 15 residues. Trimming removed 4 bases from V and 8 bases from J, with 21 bases in between. CDR1 is SGHRS and CDR2 is YFSETQ in the germline V gene. The CDR3 spells CASSISSAGARGYTF. DNA of the CDR3: TGCGCCAGCAGCATATCTTCGGCAGGGGCCCGCGGCTACACCTTC.